The present T cell receptor (beta chain) was sequenced within a study of response to subunit inactivated influenza vaccine (dated 2018 in TCRdb). Regarding the study in general: Deep quantitative profiling of the T cell receptor repertoire was used in the study to follow responses to a trivalent subunit inactivated influenza vaccine. The study at large found these results: According to the authors, only a limited number of new T cells may be recruited by each seasonal influenza vaccination.

V is trimmed back by 4 bases and J by 5 bases, and the junction contains 10 bases that no gene match accounts for. Per the germline V gene, MNHEY is the CDR1 and SVGAGI is the CDR2. Taken from cysteine to phenylalanine, the CDR3 has 16 residues. Here the CDR3 DNA is all that survives: 48 bases in frame from base 1. Libraries were prepared through RT-PCR. TCRdb names Illumina HiSeq 2500 as the instrument used. TCRdb applied fastp at Q25 and MiXCR to the public reads, then kept only in-frame beta chains. Every distinct CDR3 protein forms one entry, paired with its most common genes and DNA. The sample table lists hundreds of thousands of distinct CDR3 sequences, approximately 17% of them with a count of one. The ten largest clones take up about 11% of the sample. As regards this clonotype: Its antigen is unknown. No per-base quality is available; no much larger clone lies one base away.

The sequence was obtained from a man aged 50 to 59 who received an inactivated influenza vaccine. Donor details come from another sample of the same person, matched by shared clones. The V gene is TRBV6-5 and the J gene is TRBJ2-5, with 10 bases in between that match TRBD1. Here the sequenced sample was PBMCs from blood, taken 5 to 6 days after vaccination. The bases read TGTGCCAGCAGTTTCCTCCGGGACAGGGGTTGGGAGACCCAGTACTTC. The translation is CASSFLRDRGWETQYF.